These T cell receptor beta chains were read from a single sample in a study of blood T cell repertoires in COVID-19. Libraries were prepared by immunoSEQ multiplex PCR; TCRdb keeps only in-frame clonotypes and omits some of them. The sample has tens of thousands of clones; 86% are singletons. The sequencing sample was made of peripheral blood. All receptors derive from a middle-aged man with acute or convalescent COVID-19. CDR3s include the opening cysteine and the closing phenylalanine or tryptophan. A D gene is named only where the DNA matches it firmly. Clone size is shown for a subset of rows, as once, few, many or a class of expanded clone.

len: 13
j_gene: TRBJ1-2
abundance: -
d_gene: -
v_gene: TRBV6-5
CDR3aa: CASSLHRDYGYTF
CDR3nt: TGTGCCAGCAGTCTCCACAGGGACTATGGCTACACCTTC

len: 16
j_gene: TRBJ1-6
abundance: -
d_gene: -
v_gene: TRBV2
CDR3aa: CASSEVGATVNSPLHF
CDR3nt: TGTGCCAGCAGTGAAGTTGGGGCCACCGTAAATTCACCCCTCCACTTT

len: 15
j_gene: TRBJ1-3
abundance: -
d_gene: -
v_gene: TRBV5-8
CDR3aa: CASSLEPARGNTIYF
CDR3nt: TGTGCCAGCAGCTTGGAGCCCGCTCGTGGAAACACCATATATTTT

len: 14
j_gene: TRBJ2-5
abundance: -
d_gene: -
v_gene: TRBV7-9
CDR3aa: CASSLGTAKETQYF
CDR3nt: TGTGCCAGCAGCTTAGGGACAGCCAAAGAGACCCAGTACTTC

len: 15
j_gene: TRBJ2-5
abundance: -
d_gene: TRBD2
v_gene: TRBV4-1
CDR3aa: CASSLGLAGAGTQYF
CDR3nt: TGCGCCAGCAGCCTGGGACTAGCGGGGGCGGGGACCCAGTACTTC

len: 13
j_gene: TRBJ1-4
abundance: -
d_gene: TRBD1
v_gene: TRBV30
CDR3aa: CAWSGQVNEKLFF
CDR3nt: TGTGCCTGGAGCGGACAGGTGAATGAAAAACTGTTTTTT

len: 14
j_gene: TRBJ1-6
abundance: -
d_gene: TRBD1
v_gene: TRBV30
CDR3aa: CAWRKGTGGSPLHF
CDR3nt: TGTGCCTGGAGGAAGGGGACAGGGGGATCACCCCTCCACTTT

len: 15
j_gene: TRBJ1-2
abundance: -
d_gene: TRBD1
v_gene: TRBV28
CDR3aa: CASRPTGTGQNGYTF
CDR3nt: TGTGCCAGCCGCCCTACCGGGACAGGGCAAAATGGCTACACCTTC

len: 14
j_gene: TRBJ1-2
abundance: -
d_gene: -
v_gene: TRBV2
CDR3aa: CASTDQGRTGGYTF
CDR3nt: TGTGCCAGCACCGATCAGGGGCGTACGGGGGGCTACACCTTC

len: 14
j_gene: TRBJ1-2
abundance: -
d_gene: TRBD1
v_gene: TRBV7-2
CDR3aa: CATNSGTGYYGYTF
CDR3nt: TGTGCCACCAACTCCGGGACAGGGTACTATGGCTACACCTTC

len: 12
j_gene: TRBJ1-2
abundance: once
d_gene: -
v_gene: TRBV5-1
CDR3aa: CASSLGTGGYTF
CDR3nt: TGCGCCAGCAGCTTGGGTACAGGGGGCTACACCTTC

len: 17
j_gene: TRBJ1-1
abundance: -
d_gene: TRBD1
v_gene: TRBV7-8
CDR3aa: CASSLAGRGRGNTEAFF
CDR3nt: TGTGCCAGCAGCTTAGCGGGCAGGGGGCGCGGAAACACTGAAGCTTTCTTT

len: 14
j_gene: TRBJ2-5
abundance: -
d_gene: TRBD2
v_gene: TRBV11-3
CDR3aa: CASSTRGGWETQYF
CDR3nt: TGTGCCAGCAGCACCCGGGGGGGATGGGAGACCCAGTACTTC

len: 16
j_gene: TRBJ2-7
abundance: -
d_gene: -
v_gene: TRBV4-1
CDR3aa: CASSLAPGIDLYEQYF
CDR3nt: TGCGCCAGCAGCCTCGCCCCGGGAATTGACCTTTACGAGCAGTACTTC

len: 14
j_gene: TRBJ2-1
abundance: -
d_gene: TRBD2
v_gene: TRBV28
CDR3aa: CASRSPGGGNEQFF
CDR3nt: TGTGCCAGCAGATCCCCCGGGGGGGGGAATGAGCAGTTCTTC

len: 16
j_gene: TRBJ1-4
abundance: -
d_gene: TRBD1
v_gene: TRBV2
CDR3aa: CASSEFGTGPNEKLFF
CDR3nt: TGTGCCAGCAGTGAATTCGGGACAGGGCCTAATGAAAAACTGTTTTTT

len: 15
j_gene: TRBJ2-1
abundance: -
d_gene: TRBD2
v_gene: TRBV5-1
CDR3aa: CASRSNSGAGDEQFF
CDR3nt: TGCGCCAGCAGATCAAATAGCGGGGCTGGAGATGAGCAGTTCTTC

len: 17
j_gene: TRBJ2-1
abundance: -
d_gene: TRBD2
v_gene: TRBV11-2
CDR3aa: CASSFDALAGGHNEQFF
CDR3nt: TGTGCCAGCAGCTTCGACGCGCTAGCGGGCGGACACAATGAGCAGTTCTTC

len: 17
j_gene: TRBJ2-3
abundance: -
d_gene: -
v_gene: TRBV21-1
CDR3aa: CASSKGLGQGSTDTQYF
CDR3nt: TGTGCCAGCAGCAAAGGCCTAGGACAGGGGAGCACAGATACGCAGTATTTT

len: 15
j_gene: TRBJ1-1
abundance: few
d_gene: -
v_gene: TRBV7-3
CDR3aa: CASSSIGGSNTEAFF
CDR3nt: TGTGCCAGCAGCTCAATTGGGGGGAGTAACACTGAAGCTTTCTTT

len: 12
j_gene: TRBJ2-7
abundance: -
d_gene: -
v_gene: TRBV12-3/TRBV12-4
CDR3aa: CASSFSDYEQYF
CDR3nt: TGTGCCAGCAGTTTCAGTGACTACGAGCAGTACTTC

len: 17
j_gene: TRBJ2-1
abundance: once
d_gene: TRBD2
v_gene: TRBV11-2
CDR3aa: CASSPWASGGAYNEQFF
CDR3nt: TGTGCCAGCAGCCCGTGGGCTAGCGGGGGGGCCTACAATGAGCAGTTCTTC

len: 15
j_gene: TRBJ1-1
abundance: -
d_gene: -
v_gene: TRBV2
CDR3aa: CASNPDRPRLVEAFF
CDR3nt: TGTGCCAGCAACCCGGACAGACCTAGGCTAGTTGAAGCTTTCTTT

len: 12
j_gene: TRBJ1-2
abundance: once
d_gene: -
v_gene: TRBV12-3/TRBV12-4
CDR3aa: CASSFENYGYTF
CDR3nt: TGTGCCAGCAGTTTTGAGAACTATGGCTACACCTTC

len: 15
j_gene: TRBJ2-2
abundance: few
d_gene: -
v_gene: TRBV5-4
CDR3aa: CASSLRGFGTGELFF
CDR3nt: TGTGCCAGCAGCTTGAGGGGGTTTGGCACCGGGGAGCTGTTTTTT

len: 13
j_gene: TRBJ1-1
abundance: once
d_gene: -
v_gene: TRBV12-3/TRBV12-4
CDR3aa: CASRYARDTEAFF
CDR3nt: TGTGCCAGCCGGTACGCAAGAGACACTGAAGCTTTCTTT

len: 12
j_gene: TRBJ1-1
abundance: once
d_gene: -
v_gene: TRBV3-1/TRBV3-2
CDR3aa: CASSQDDSKAFF
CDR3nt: TGTGCCAGCAGCCAAGACGACAGTAAAGCTTTCTTT

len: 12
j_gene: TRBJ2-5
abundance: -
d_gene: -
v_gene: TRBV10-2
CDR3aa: CASSQRTKTQYF
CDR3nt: TGCGCCAGCTCCCAGCGCACGAAGACCCAGTACTTC

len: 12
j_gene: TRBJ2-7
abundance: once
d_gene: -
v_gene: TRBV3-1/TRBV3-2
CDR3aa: CASSQRGSEQYF
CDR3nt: TGTGCCAGCAGCCAGAGGGGGAGCGAGCAGTACTTC

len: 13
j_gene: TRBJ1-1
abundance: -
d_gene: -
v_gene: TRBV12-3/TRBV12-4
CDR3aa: CASSRRVGTEAFF
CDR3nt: TGTGCCAGCAGTAGGAGGGTGGGGACTGAAGCTTTCTTT

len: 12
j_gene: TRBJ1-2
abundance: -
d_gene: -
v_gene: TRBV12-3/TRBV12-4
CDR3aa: CASTASVYGYTF
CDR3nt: TGTGCCAGCACCGCGTCCGTCTATGGCTACACCTTC

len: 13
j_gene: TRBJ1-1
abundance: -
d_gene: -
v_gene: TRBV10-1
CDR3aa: CASSEAGVTEAFF
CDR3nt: TGCGCCAGCAGTGAGGCAGGGGTAACTGAAGCTTTCTTT

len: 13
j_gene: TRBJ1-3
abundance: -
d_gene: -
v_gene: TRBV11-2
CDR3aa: CASSPRWGNTIYF
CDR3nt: TGTGCCAGCAGCCCTCGGTGGGGAAACACCATATATTTT

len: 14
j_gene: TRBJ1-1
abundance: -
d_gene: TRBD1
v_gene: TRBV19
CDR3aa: CASSESRGRTEAFF
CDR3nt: TGTGCCAGTAGTGAATCCAGGGGGCGAACTGAAGCTTTCTTT

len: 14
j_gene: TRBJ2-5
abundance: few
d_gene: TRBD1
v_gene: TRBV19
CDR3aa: CASSINRGIETQYF
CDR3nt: TGTGCCAGTAGTATAAACAGGGGGATTGAGACCCAGTACTTC

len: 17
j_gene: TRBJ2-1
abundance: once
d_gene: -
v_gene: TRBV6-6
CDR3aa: CASSRPAGVGGTMKQFF
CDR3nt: TGTGCCAGCAGTCGCCCGGCGGGAGTAGGGGGTACAATGAAGCAGTTCTTC

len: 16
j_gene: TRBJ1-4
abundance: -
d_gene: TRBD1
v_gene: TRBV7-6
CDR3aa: CASSSPSGQGYEKLFF
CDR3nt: TGTGCCAGCAGCTCCCCCTCGGGACAGGGTTACGAAAAACTGTTTTTT

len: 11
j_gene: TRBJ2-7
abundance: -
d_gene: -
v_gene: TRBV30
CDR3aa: CAWSAEDEQYF
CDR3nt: TGTGCCTGGAGTGCGGAGGACGAGCAGTACTTC

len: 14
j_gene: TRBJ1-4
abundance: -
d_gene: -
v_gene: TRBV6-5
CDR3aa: CASSSGQSDEKLFF
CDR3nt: TGTGCCAGCAGCTCTGGACAGTCTGATGAAAAACTGTTTTTT

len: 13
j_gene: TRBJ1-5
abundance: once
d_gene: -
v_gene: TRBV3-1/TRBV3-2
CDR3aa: CASSRNGDQPQHF
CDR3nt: TGTGCCAGCAGCCGAAACGGGGATCAGCCCCAGCATTTT

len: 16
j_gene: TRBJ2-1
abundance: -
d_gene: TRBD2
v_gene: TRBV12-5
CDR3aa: CASGLGTSGGYNEQFF
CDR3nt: TGTGCTAGTGGTTTGGGTACTAGCGGGGGTTACAATGAGCAGTTCTTC

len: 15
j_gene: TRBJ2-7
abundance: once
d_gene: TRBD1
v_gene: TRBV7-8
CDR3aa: CASSPSPRGSLRQDF
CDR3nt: TGTGCCAGCAGCCCTAGCCCCAGGGGGAGTTTAAGGCAGGACTTC

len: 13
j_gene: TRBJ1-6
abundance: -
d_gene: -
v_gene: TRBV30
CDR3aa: CAFASEGDSPLHF
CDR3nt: TGTGCCTTCGCTTCGGAGGGCGATTCACCCCTCCACTTT

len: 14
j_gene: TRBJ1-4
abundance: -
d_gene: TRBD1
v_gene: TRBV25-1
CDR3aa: CASSGDRSNEKLFF
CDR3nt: TGTGCCAGCAGTGGGGACAGATCAAATGAAAAACTGTTTTTT

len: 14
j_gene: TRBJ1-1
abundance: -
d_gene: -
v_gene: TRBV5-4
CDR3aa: CASSLGSVRTEAFF
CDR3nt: TGTGCCAGCAGCTTGGGCAGTGTACGAACTGAAGCTTTCTTT

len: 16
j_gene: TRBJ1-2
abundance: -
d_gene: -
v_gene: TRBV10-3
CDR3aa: CAISGRGGEANYGYTF
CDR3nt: TGTGCCATCTCAGGACGGGGTGGGGAAGCTAACTATGGCTACACCTTC

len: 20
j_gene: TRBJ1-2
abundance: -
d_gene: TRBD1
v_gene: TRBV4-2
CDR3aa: CASSHPIDPGQGRRNYGYTF
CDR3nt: TGTGCCAGCAGCCATCCAATCGACCCGGGACAGGGCCGACGTAACTATGGCTACACCTTC

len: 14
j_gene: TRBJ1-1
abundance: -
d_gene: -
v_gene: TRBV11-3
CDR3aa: CASSLPGRDTEAFF
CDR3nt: TGTGCCAGCAGCTTACCTGGCAGGGACACTGAAGCTTTCTTT

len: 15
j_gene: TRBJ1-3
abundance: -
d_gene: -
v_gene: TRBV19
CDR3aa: CASRALTAPGNTIYF
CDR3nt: TGTGCCAGTAGGGCATTGACTGCCCCTGGAAACACCATATATTTT

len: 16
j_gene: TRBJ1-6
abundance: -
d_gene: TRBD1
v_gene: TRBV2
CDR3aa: CASRLYTGESNSPLHF
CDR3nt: TGTGCCAGCAGATTATATACAGGGGAGAGTAATTCACCCCTCCACTTT

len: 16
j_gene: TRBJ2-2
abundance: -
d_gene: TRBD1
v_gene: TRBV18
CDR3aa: CASSPQANRGIGELFF
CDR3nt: TGTGCCAGCTCACCCCAGGCCAACAGGGGTATCGGGGAGCTGTTTTTT

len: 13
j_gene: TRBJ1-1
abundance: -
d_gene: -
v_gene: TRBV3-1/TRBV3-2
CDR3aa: CAVSRGSRTEAFF
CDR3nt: TGTGCCGTCAGTAGGGGGTCGAGGACTGAAGCTTTCTTT